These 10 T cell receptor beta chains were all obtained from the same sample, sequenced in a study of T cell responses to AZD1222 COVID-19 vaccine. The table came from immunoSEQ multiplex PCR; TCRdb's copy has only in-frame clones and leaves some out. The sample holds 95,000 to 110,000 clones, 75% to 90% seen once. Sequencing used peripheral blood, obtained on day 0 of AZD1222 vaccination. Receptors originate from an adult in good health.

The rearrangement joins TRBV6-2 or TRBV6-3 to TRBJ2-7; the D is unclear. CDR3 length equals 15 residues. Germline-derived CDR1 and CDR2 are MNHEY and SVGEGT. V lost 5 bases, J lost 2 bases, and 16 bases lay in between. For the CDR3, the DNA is TGTGCCAGCAGTAACGGTGACCGTTATCCCTACGAGCAGTACTTC. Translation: CASSNGDRYPYEQYF.

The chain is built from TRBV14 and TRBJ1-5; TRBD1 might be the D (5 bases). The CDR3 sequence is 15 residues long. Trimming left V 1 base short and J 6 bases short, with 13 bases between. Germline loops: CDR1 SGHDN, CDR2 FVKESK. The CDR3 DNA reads TGTGCCAGCAGCCAAGGAGGTCAGGGTGCTCAGCCCCAGCATTTT. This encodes CASSQGGQGAQPQHF.

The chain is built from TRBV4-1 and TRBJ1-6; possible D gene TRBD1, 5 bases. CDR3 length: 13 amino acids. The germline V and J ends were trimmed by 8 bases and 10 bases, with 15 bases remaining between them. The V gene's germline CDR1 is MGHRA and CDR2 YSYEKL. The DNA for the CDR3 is TGCGCCAGCGGCGAGGAAGGGGTCTCACCCCTCCACTTT. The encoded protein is CASGEEGVSPLHF.

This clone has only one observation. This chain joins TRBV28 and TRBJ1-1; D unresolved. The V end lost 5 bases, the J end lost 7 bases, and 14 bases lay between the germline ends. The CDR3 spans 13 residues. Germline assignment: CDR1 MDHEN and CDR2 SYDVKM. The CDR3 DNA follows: TGTGCCAGCAGTGGCCTCGAGATAGGTGAAGCTTTCTTT. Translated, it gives CASSGLEIGEAFF.

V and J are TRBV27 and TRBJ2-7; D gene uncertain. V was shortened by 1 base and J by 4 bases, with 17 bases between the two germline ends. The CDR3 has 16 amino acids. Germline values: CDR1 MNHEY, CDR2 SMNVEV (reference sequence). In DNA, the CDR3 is TGTGCCAGCAGTTTATTAGGCAGCCCGATTCCGTACGAGCAGTACTTC. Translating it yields CASSLLGSPIPYEQYF.

CDR3 protein: CASTSRGHYGYTF. The CDR3 nucleotides are TGTGCCAGTACCTCGAGGGGGCACTATGGCTACACCTTC. This sequence joins TRBV28 and TRBJ1-2; 7 bases are a match to TRBD1. The CDR3 has 13 residues. Germline-derived CDR1 and CDR2 are MDHEN and SYDVKM. Trimming at V came to 9 bases and at J to 3 bases, leaving 7 bases not matched to a gene.

This CDR3 reads CASSDGWPAAGGYTF. CDR3 bases: TGTGCCAGCAGTGACGGCTGGCCGGCCGCGGGGGGCTACACCTTC. The J gene is TRBJ1-2, the V gene TRBV6-4; D remains ambiguous. CDR1 and CDR2 (germline): MRHNA, SNTAGT. This CDR3 has 15 amino acids. With 2 bases removed from V and 8 bases from J, the gap between germline ends came to 18 bases.

CDR3 sequence reads: CASSSRGKRVSSYNEQFF. CDR3 DNA: TGTGCCAGCAGTTCGCGGGGGAAGAGGGTTAGCTCCTACAATGAGCAGTTCTTC. The chain employs TRBV28 and TRBJ2-1; 7 nucleotides match TRBD2. The CDR3 length is 18 residues. Looked up from germline, CDR1 is MDHEN and CDR2 is SYDVKM. Trimming at V came to 4 bases and at J to 0 bases, leaving 12 bases not matched to a gene.

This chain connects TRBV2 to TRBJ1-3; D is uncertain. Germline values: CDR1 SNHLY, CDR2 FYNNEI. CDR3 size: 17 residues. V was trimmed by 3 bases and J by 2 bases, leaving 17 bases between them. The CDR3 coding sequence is TGTGCCAGCAGTGAGATCCCTTCCATGACTACTGGAAACACCATATATTTT. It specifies CASSEIPSMTTGNTIYF.

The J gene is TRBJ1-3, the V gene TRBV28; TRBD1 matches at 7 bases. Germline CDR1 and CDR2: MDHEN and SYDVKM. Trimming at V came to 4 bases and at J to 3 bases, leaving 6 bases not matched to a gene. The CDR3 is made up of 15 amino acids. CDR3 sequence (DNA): TGTGCCAGCAGTTCCACAGGGGAAGGTGGAAACACCATATATTTT. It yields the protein CASSSTGEGGNTIYF.